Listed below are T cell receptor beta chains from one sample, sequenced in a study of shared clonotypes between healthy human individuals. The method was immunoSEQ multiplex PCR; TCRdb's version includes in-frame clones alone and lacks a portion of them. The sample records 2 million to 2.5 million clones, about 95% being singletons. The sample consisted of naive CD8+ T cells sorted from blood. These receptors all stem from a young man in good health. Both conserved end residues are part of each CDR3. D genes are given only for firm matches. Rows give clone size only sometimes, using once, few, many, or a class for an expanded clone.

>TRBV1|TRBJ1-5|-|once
CTSSQGGQLRVNQPQHF
TGCACCAGCAGCCAAGGTGGACAGTTGAGGGTGAATCAGCCCCAGCATTTT
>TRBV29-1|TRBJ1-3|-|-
CSVVPHDSSGNTIYF
TGCAGCGTTGTCCCCCACGACAGCTCTGGAAACACCATATATTTT
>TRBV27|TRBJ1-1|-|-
CASSFGRVMNTEAFF
TGTGCCAGCAGTTTCGGGAGGGTAATGAACACTGAAGCTTTCTTT
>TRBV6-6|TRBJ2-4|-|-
CASSLPWPQAKNIQYF
TGTGCCAGCTCCCTACCCTGGCCCCAGGCCAAAAACATTCAGTACTTC
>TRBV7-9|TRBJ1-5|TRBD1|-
CASSPTGGEDQPQHF
TGTGCCAGCAGCCCTACAGGGGGCGAGGATCAGCCCCAGCATTTT
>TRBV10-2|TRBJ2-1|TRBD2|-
CASSERPSGWFSNEQFF
TGCGCCAGCAGTGAGAGGCCTAGCGGGTGGTTCAGCAATGAGCAGTTCTTC
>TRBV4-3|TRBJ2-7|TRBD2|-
CASSQDSGAGYEQYF
TGCGCCAGCAGCCAAGATAGCGGGGCGGGCTACGAGCAGTACTTC
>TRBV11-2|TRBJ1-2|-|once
CASSLDNPPFNYGYTF
TGTGCCAGCAGCTTAGATAACCCCCCTTTTAACTATGGCTACACCTTC
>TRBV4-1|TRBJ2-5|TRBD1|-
CASSQVPPGGKMETQYF
TGCGCCAGCAGCCAAGTGCCTCCAGGGGGCAAAATGGAGACCCAGTACTTC
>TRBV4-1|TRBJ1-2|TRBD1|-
CASSPRQGTPNYGYTF
TGCGCCAGCAGCCCACGACAGGGGACCCCTAACTATGGCTACACCTTC
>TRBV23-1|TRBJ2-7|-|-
CASLVLSGTYEQYF
TGCGCCAGCCTTGTGCTTTCGGGAACCTACGAGCAGTACTTC
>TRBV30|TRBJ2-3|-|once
CAWSAGDSTDTQYF
TGTGCCTGGAGTGCTGGGGACAGCACAGATACGCAGTATTTT
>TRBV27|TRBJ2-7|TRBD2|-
CASSVTSGSRSSYEQYF
TGTGCCAGCAGCGTGACTAGCGGGAGTAGGAGCTCCTACGAGCAGTACTTC
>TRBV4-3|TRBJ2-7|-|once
CASSQVRDISYEQYF
TGCGCCAGCAGCCAAGTCCGGGACATATCCTACGAGCAGTACTTC
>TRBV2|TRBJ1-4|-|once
CASSQTGAYATNEKLFF
TGTGCCAGCAGCCAGACAGGCGCGTATGCAACTAATGAAAAACTGTTTTTT
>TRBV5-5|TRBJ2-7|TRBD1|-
CASSLGQKYEQYF
TGTGCCAGCAGCCTGGGACAGAAATACGAGCAGTACTTC
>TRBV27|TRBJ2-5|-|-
CASSPGFRETQYF
TGTGCCAGCAGTCCTGGCTTTAGAGAGACCCAGTACTTC
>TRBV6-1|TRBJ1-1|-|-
CASSEAGGMNTEAFF
TGTGCCAGCAGTGAAGCGGGGGGGATGAACACTGAAGCTTTCTTT
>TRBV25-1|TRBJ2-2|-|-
CASSEVWGGAAGELFF
TGTGCCAGCAGTGAGGTATGGGGGGGGGCGGCCGGGGAGCTGTTTTTT
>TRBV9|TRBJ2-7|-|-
CASSVGGSYEQYF
TGTGCCAGCAGCGTTGGGGGATCCTACGAGCAGTACTTC
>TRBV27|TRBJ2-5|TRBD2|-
CASSARLAGASETQYF
TGTGCCAGCAGTGCCCGACTAGCGGGAGCTTCGGAGACCCAGTACTTC
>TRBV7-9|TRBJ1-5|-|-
CASSLGYGDQPQHF
TGTGCCAGCAGCTTAGGGTATGGGGATCAGCCCCAGCATTTT
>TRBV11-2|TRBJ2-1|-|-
CASSLYRDEQFF
TGTGCCAGCAGCTTATACCGGGACGAGCAGTTCTTC
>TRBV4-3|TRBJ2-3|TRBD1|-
CASSVTGVVSTDTQYF
TGCGCCAGCAGCGTGACAGGGGTAGTGAGTACAGATACGCAGTATTTT
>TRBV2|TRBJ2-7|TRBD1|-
CASSGGTGGSYEQYF
TGTGCCAGCAGTGGAGGGACAGGGGGCTCCTACGAGCAGTACTTC
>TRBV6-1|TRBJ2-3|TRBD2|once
CASSASGGRDTDTQYF
TGTGCCAGCAGTGCAAGCGGGGGGCGAGACACAGATACGCAGTATTTT
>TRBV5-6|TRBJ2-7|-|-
CASSFSQGPYEQYF
TGTGCCAGCAGCTTCTCACAGGGCCCCTACGAGCAGTACTTC
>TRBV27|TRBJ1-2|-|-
CASSSPGAPAYGYTF
TGTGCCAGCAGTTCTCCAGGGGCACCTGCCTATGGCTACACCTTC
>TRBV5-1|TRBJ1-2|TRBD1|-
CASRGQGDYGYTF
TGCGCCAGTAGAGGACAGGGGGACTATGGCTACACCTTC
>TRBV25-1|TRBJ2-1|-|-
CASSLSRGVEQFF
TGTGCCAGCAGTCTTTCCAGGGGCGTCGAGCAGTTCTTC
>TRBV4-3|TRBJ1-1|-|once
CASSQDGAGSHTEAFF
TGCGCCAGCAGCCAAGATGGAGCCGGTTCCCACACTGAAGCTTTCTTT
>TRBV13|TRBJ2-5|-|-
CASSSLSDPFGETQYF
TGTGCCAGCAGCTCCCTTAGCGACCCATTTGGGGAGACCCAGTACTTC
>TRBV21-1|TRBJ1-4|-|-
CASSKVRGNEKLFF
TGTGCCAGCAGCAAGGTGAGGGGGAATGAAAAACTGTTTTTT
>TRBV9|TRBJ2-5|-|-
CASSPRPFGGFQETQYF
TGTGCCAGCAGCCCCCGCCCTTTCGGGGGATTTCAAGAGACCCAGTACTTC
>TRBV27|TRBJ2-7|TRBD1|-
CASSQSPGTGYYEQYF
TGTGCCAGCAGTCAAAGTCCCGGGACAGGGTACTACGAGCAGTACTTC
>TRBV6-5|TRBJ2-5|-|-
CASSYGRTDQETQYF
TGTGCCAGCAGTTACGGGAGGACCGACCAAGAGACCCAGTACTTC
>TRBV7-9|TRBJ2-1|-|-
CASSLARQGFYEQFF
TGTGCCAGCAGCTTAGCGCGCCAGGGCTTCTATGAGCAGTTCTTC